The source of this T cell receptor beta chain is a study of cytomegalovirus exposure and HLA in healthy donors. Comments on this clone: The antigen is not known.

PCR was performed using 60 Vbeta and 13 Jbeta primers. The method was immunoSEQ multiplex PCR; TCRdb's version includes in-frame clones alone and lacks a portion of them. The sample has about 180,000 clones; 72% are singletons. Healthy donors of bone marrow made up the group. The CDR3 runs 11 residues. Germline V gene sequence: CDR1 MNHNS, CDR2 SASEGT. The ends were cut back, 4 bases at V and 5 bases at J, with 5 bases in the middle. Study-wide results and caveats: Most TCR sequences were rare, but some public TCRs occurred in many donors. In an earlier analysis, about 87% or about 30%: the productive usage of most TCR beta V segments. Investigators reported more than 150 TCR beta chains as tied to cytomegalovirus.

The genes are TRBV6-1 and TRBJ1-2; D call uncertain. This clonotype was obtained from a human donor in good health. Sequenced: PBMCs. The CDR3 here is CASSVLYGYTF. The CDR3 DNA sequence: TGTGCCAGCAGTGTCCTTTATGGCTACACCTTC.